This T cell receptor beta chain is drawn from a study of response to subunit inactivated influenza vaccine. TCRdb used MiXCR to reprocess the RT-PCR reads, holding one entry per CDR3 protein. The data contain 250,000 to 350,000 distinct CDR3 sequences, 20% to 25% of them singletons. CDR1 and CDR2 (germline): SGDLS, YYNGEE. Trimming cost V 0 bases and J 8 bases; bases outside gene matches: 7. This CDR3 comprises 16 residues. This specimen consisted of PBMCs from blood, obtained about 20 months after vaccination. The origin of this receptor is a man in his fifties or sixties who received an inactivated influenza vaccine. The chain uses TRBV9 and TRBJ2-1, with 11 bases identical to TRBD2. The CDR3 protein is CASSVASSGGAHEQFF. The CDR3 DNA reads TGTGCCAGCAGCGTAGCTAGTAGCGGGGGGGCTCATGAGCAGTTCTTC.